These T cell receptor beta chains were read from a single sample in a study of blood T cell repertoires in COVID-19. Assay: immunoSEQ multiplex PCR; the TCRdb copy retains only in-frame clones and omits some. The sample records fewer than 200,000 clones, 82% being singletons. Specimen: peripheral blood. The receptors originated from an elderly woman with acute or convalescent COVID-19. Both conserved end residues are part of each CDR3. D genes are given only for firm matches. The size entry is marked missing in some rows and otherwise reads once, few, many or a size class.

D gene	J gene	V gene	clone size	CDR3 protein	CDR3 DNA
TRBD1	TRBJ1-4	TRBV11-2	few	CASSLSAGTGPNEKLFF	TGTGCCAGCAGCTTATCAGCCGGGACAGGGCCTAATGAAAAACTGTTTTTT
-	TRBJ1-6	TRBV6-5	few	CASSNRELGNSPLHF	TGTGCCAGCAGTAACCGGGAGCTCGGGAATTCACCCCTCCACTTT
TRBD1	TRBJ1-2	TRBV5-1	-	CASSWTGANYGYTF	TGCGCCAGCAGCTGGACAGGAGCTAACTATGGCTACACCTTC
-	TRBJ2-3	TRBV5-4	few	CASSFQGSTDTQYF	TGTGCCAGCAGTTTTCAGGGTTCCACAGATACGCAGTATTTT
-	TRBJ1-3	TRBV30	-	CAWKWGNGNTIYF	TGTGCCTGGAAATGGGGCAACGGAAACACCATATATTTT
-	TRBJ1-1	TRBV11-2	-	CASSLHDSNTEAFF	TGTGCCAGCAGCCTCCATGACAGCAACACTGAAGCTTTCTTT
TRBD1	TRBJ2-7	TRBV2	-	CASGGQGAALLPTYEQYF	TGTGCCAGCGGGGGACAGGGAGCCGCCCTACTACCTACCTACGAGCAGTACTTC
-	TRBJ1-5	TRBV27	-	CASSLRLGGDSNQPQHF	TGTGCCAGCAGTTTAAGGCTCGGAGGGGATAGCAATCAGCCCCAGCATTTT
-	TRBJ1-1	TRBV12-3/TRBV12-4	-	CASCQRENTEAFF	TGTGCCAGCTGCCAACGGGAGAACACTGAAGCTTTCTTT
TRBD2	TRBJ2-3	TRBV30	-	CAWSVGAGGADTQYF	TGTGCCTGGAGTGTAGGAGCGGGAGGTGCAGATACGCAGTATTTT
-	TRBJ1-1	TRBV30	-	CAWRLLAMDTEAFF	TGTGCCTGGAGGCTTTTGGCCATGGACACTGAAGCTTTCTTT
TRBD2	TRBJ2-1	TRBV13	-	CASSRLLAGGGNEQFF	TGTGCCAGCAGCCGTCTTCTAGCGGGAGGGGGCAATGAGCAGTTCTTC
-	TRBJ1-4	TRBV4-2	-	CASSQKLEQGQKLFF	TGTGCCAGCAGCCAAAAACTGGAACAGGGTCAAAAACTGTTTTTT
TRBD1	TRBJ2-7	TRBV19	-	CATGQGPYEQYF	TGTGCCACCGGACAGGGGCCCTACGAGCAGTACTTC
-	TRBJ1-4	TRBV7-9	-	CASSFQARRGWNEKLFF	TGTGCCAGCAGCTTCCAGGCCAGACGGGGTTGGAACGAAAAACTGTTTTTT
-	TRBJ1-2	TRBV18	-	CASSPTTGIDYGYTF	TGTGCCAGCTCACCCACGACAGGTATAGACTATGGCTACACCTTC
TRBD2	TRBJ2-7	TRBV2	-	CASSEGGGRAGEQYF	TGTGCCAGCAGTGAAGGGGGCGGGAGGGCCGGCGAGCAGTACTTC
TRBD1	TRBJ2-7	TRBV29-1	once	CSVDTDRGYEQYF	TGCAGCGTTGATACGGACAGGGGCTACGAGCAGTACTTC
TRBD1	TRBJ1-2	TRBV3-1/TRBV3-2	-	CASSHDRGRGYGYTF	TGTGCCAGCAGCCACGACAGGGGGCGAGGCTATGGCTACACCTTC
-	TRBJ2-3	TRBV5-1	-	CASSLDPSATDTQYF	TGCGCCAGCAGCTTGGATCCTAGCGCCACAGATACGCAGTATTTT
TRBD1	TRBJ2-7	TRBV3-1/TRBV3-2	-	CASSNRGRRWEQYF	TGTGCCAGCAGCAATAGGGGGCGCCGCTGGGAGCAGTACTTC
-	TRBJ2-7	TRBV15	-	CATSIVRGGIYEQYF	TGTGCCACCAGCATAGTTAGAGGGGGTATCTACGAGCAGTACTTC
-	TRBJ2-7	TRBV5-4	-	CASSLPGYSVYEQYF	TGTGCCAGCAGCTTACCGGGCTATAGCGTGTACGAGCAGTACTTC
TRBD1	TRBJ1-5	TRBV12-5	-	CASGLIVGGRGPIQHF	TGTGCTAGTGGTTTGATAGTGGGAGGTAGGGGGCCAATCCAGCATTTT
-	TRBJ1-5	TRBV19	-	CATTGHRNQPQHF	TGTGCCACCACGGGACACCGAAATCAGCCCCAGCATTTT
-	TRBJ1-5	TRBV19	-	CASSNVLPVNQPQHF	TGTGCCAGTAGTAATGTGTTGCCAGTAAATCAGCCCCAGCATTTT
-	TRBJ2-7	TRBV29-1	-	CINYEQYF	TGCATCAACTACGAGCAGTACTTC
-	TRBJ1-1	TRBV7-2	-	CASSFLVNTEAFF	TGTGCCAGCAGCTTTTTAGTGAACACTGAAGCTTTCTTT
-	TRBJ2-7	TRBV7-2	once	CASSLVTASYEQYF	TGTGCCAGCAGCTTAGTGACAGCCTCCTACGAGCAGTACTTC
TRBD2	TRBJ2-7	TRBV10-3	once	CAISAGGTEAFSYEQYF	TGTGCCATCAGTGCGGGGGGGACGGAGGCCTTCTCCTACGAGCAGTACTTC
-	TRBJ2-1	TRBV11-2	-	CASSLIATEQFF	TGTGCCAGCAGCTTAATAGCGACTGAGCAGTTCTTC
TRBD1	TRBJ1-5	TRBV5-1	-	CASSMTGGDQPQHF	TGCGCCAGCAGCATGACAGGGGGTGATCAGCCCCAGCATTTT
-	TRBJ2-1	TRBV9	-	CASSYSTLPSRYNEQFF	TGTGCCAGCAGCTATAGCACGTTGCCTAGCAGATACAATGAGCAGTTCTTC
TRBD2	TRBJ2-1	TRBV6-2/TRBV6-3	-	CASSYGTSGISLRDEQFF	TGTGCCAGCAGTTACGGGACTAGCGGGATCAGTTTACGGGATGAGCAGTTCTTC
-	TRBJ1-1	TRBV7-8	-	CASSKGGTEAFF	TGTGCCAGCAGCAAAGGAGGCACTGAAGCTTTCTTT
TRBD2	TRBJ2-3	TRBV5-1	-	CASSLASGRPDTQYF	TGCGCCAGCAGCTTGGCCAGCGGGAGGCCAGATACGCAGTATTTT
-	TRBJ1-2	TRBV29-1	-	CSVEDFSQGYSGYTF	TGCAGCGTTGAAGACTTTTCCCAGGGGTACTCTGGCTACACCTTC
TRBD2	TRBJ2-1	TRBV10-3	-	CAISEPYYQREGTNEQFF	TGTGCCATCAGTGAACCCTACTATCAGCGGGAGGGTACAAATGAGCAGTTCTTC
-	TRBJ1-5	TRBV7-2	-	CASSLPSGGNQPQHF	TGTGCCAGCAGCTTGCCCTCAGGGGGCAATCAGCCCCAGCATTTT
TRBD1	TRBJ2-7	TRBV2	-	CASRGEQGAREQYF	TGTGCCAGCAGGGGGGAGCAGGGGGCTCGAGAGCAGTACTTC
TRBD2	TRBJ2-5	TRBV30	-	CARKIPPGLAGGETQYF	TGTGCCCGGAAAATACCTCCGGGACTAGCGGGAGGCGAGACCCAGTACTTC
TRBD1	TRBJ1-1	TRBV29-1	-	CSVGDRGGEAFF	TGCAGCGTGGGGGACAGGGGTGGTGAAGCTTTCTTT
TRBD2	TRBJ2-7	TRBV7-6	-	CASSVGTSGSYEQYF	TGTGCCAGCAGCGTCGGGACTAGCGGGAGTTACGAGCAGTACTTC
TRBD2	TRBJ2-1	TRBV15	few	CATSRGASGSYNEQFF	TGTGCCACCAGCAGAGGCGCTAGCGGTTCCTACAATGAGCAGTTCTTC
TRBD1	TRBJ1-1	TRBV19	-	CASSILPGQGLNTEAFF	TGTGCCAGTAGTATACTCCCGGGACAGGGACTGAACACTGAAGCTTTCTTT
-	TRBJ2-7	TRBV6-2/TRBV6-3	-	CASSYTRVYEQYF	TGTGCCAGCAGTTATACCAGGGTCTACGAGCAGTACTTC
-	TRBJ1-4	TRBV5-1	-	CASSETFNEKLFF	TGCGCCAGCAGCGAGACATTTAATGAAAAACTGTTTTTT
-	TRBJ2-1	TRBV27	once	CASSFVPLPTNEQFF	TGTGCCAGCAGTTTCGTCCCCCTACCCACCAATGAGCAGTTCTTC
-	TRBJ1-6	TRBV10-1	-	CASSESTDSPLHF	TGCGCCAGCAGTGAATCTACGGATTCACCCCTCCACTTT
TRBD1	TRBJ1-1	TRBV5-1	-	CASSLRTGEGNTEAFF	TGCGCCAGCAGCTTGAGGACAGGGGAGGGGAACACTGAAGCTTTCTTT
-	TRBJ1-2	TRBV3-1/TRBV3-2	-	CASSQTSGSPWGYTF	TGTGCCAGCAGCCAAACTTCGGGGTCCCCTTGGGGCTACACCTTC
-	TRBJ1-2	TRBV27	-	CASSLSTGNYGYTF	TGTGCCAGCAGTTTATCCACAGGGAACTATGGCTACACCTTC
-	TRBJ2-2	TRBV6-5	-	CASTRGTGELFF	TGTGCCAGCACGAGAGGGACCGGGGAGCTGTTTTTT
TRBD2	TRBJ2-2	TRBV19	-	CASNSGRLNTGELFF	TGTGCCAGCAATAGCGGGAGGCTGAACACCGGGGAGCTGTTTTTT
TRBD2	TRBJ2-7	TRBV7-8	-	CASSPGGSIDEQYF	TGTGCCAGCAGCCCGGGGGGGTCCATCGACGAGCAGTACTTC
-	TRBJ2-3	TRBV19	-	CASSIRRPTDTQYF	TGTGCCAGTAGTATAAGGCGGCCCACAGATACGCAGTATTTT
-	TRBJ2-3	TRBV5-4	few	CASSLGREVDTQYF	TGTGCCAGCAGCTTGGGCAGGGAGGTAGATACGCAGTATTTT